Each of the 19 T cell receptor beta chains below was sequenced from the same sample in a study of T cell responses to AZD1222 COVID-19 vaccine. Clones were sequenced by immunoSEQ multiplex PCR, and TCRdb holds only the in-frame ones, with some missing. The sample lists more than 70,000 clones; around nine tenths were seen once. Sequenced here: peripheral blood, sampled on day 0 of AZD1222 vaccination. These receptors were obtained from an adult in good health.

V usage is TRBV15 and J usage is TRBJ1-1; D uncertain. The CDR3 loop spans 12 amino acids. Germline values: CDR1 LNHNV, CDR2 YYDKDF (reference sequence). Deletions cut 6 bases from V and 9 bases from J, with 14 bases between. CDR3 bases: TGTGCCACCAGAAATAACAGTATTCAAGCTTTCTTT. Translated, it gives CATRNNSIQAFF.

V usage is TRBV5-1 and J usage is TRBJ1-6; the match to TRBD1 covers 8 bases. CDR3 length: 15 amino acids. The V segment lost 2 bases and the J segment 5 bases; nucleotides outside the gene matches: 3. From germline, CDR1 is SGHRS and CDR2 YFSETQ. The CDR3 DNA reads as TGCGCCAGCAGCTTAGCGGGACAGGATAATTCACCCCTCCACTTT. Amino acid sequence: CASSLAGQDNSPLHF.

The CDR3 spells CASSWRLAGDGTDTQYF. CDR3 sequence (DNA): TGTGCCAGCAGCTGGCGACTAGCGGGAGATGGCACAGATACGCAGTATTTT. The gene calls are TRBV5-4 and TRBJ2-3, with 12 nucleotides matching TRBD2. From germline, CDR1 is SGHNT and CDR2 YYREEE (reference sequence). The CDR3 is 17 amino acids. The junction had 6 bases not matched to a gene; V was cut back by 3 bases and J by 1 base. The full variable domain, rest sourced from reference TRBV5-4 and TRBJ2-3, is ETGVTQSPTHLIKTRGQQVTLRCSSQSGHNTVSWYQQALGQGPQFIFQYYREEENGRGNFPPRFSGLQFPNYSSELNVNALELDDSALYLCASSWRLAGDGTDTQYFGPGTRLTVL.

This chain connects TRBV11-3 to TRBJ1-1; TRBD1 might be the D (5 bases). Germline values: CDR1 SGHNT, CDR2 YENEEA. The CDR3 length is 14 residues. V lost 7 bases, J lost 5 bases, and 17 bases lay in between. This CDR3 reads CASNNPPGGTEAFF. CDR3 in DNA: TGTGCCAGCAACAACCCCCCCGGGGGAACTGAAGCTTTCTTT.

The gene calls are TRBV11-3 and TRBJ1-3; D remains ambiguous. The CDR3 loop spans 13 amino acids. Deletions cut 5 bases from V and 1 base from J, with 6 bases between. Germline V lookup: CDR1 SGHNT, CDR2 YENEEA. The CDR3 nucleotides are TGTGCCAGCAGCCCCCAGTCTGGAAACACCATATATTTT. Residues: CASSPQSGNTIYF.

The genes are TRBV5-6 and TRBJ1-5; 7 bases are a match to TRBD1. J gave up 3 bases and V 0 bases, and 3 bases lay outside the gene matches. The CDR3 spans 15 residues. Germline CDR1 reads SGHDT; CDR2 reads YYEEEE. The DNA for the CDR3 is TGTGCCAGCAGCTTGGGGACAGGCCCCAATCAGCCCCAGCATTTT. Protein: CASSLGTGPNQPQHF.

The chain employs TRBV5-5 and TRBJ2-7, with 11 positions matching TRBD2. This CDR3 comprises 16 residues. Per the germline V gene, CDR1 is SGHKS and CDR2 is YYEKEE (reference sequence). The V and J ends lost 4 bases and 3 bases, in that order; junction bases with no gene match: 9. The chain's CDR3 is CASSPQLAGVFYEQYF. DNA for the CDR3: TGTGCCAGCAGCCCCCAACTAGCGGGGGTATTCTACGAGCAGTACTTC. Using reference TRBV5-5 and TRBJ2-7 for the parts outside the CDR3, the full variable domain is DAGVTQSPTHLIKTRGQQVTLRCSPISGHKSVSWYQQVLGQGPQFIFQYYEKEERGRGNFPDRFSARQFPNYSSELNVNALLLGDSALYLCASSPQLAGVFYEQYFGPGTRLTVT.

The chain combines TRBV6-5 with TRBJ1-2; D possibly corresponds to TRBD1 (5 bases). This CDR3 comprises 12 residues. Trimming removed 8 bases from V and 4 bases from J, with 11 bases in between. Per the germline V gene, CDR1 is MNHEY and CDR2 is SVGAGI. CDR3 amino acids: CASREDIYGYTF. In nucleotides, the CDR3 is TGTGCCAGCCGGGAGGACATCTATGGCTACACCTTC.

V and J are TRBV11-2 and TRBJ2-5, with TRBD2 identical over 11 bases. With V trimmed by 3 bases and J by 1 base, 7 bases remained unmatched. Germline V gene lookup returns CDR1 SGHAT and CDR2 FQNNGV. This CDR3 spans 17 amino acids. CDR3 sequence (DNA): TGTGCCAGCAGCTTCACCAATAGCGGGAGGGCCCAAGAGACCCAGTACTTC. Translated: CASSFTNSGRAQETQYF.

The chain employs TRBV4-2 and TRBJ2-3; D is possibly TRBD2 (6 bases). Per germline, CDR1 LGHNA and CDR2 YNFKEQ. This CDR3 comprises 17 residues. V lost 0 bases, J lost 0 bases, and 13 bases lay in between. CDR3 in amino acids: CASSQDMGGTSTDTQYF. The CDR3 DNA sequence: TGTGCCAGCAGCCAAGATATGGGCGGGACTAGCACAGATACGCAGTATTTT.

The rearrangement links TRBV5-1 to TRBJ2-7, with D unresolved. This CDR3 contains 13 residues. Trimming cost V 7 bases and J 4 bases, with 15 bases left between them. Germline V CDR1 and CDR2: SGHRS, YFSETQ. CDR3 coding DNA: TGCGCCAGCGTCACCTGGTCTATTTACGAGCAGTACTTC. Encoded protein: CASVTWSIYEQYF.

The rearrangement joins TRBV5-6 to TRBJ1-2, with 7 bases identical to TRBD1. The germline CDR1 and CDR2 sequences are SGHDT and YYEEEE. V shed 5 bases, J shed 3 bases, and the junction held 10 bases outside the gene matches. The CDR3 length is 15 residues. In DNA form, the CDR3 reads TGTGCCAGCAGGGGGTCCACAGGGGCCTACTATGGCTACACCTTC. Encoded protein: CASRGSTGAYYGYTF.

The chain couples TRBV30 to TRBJ2-5; 7 bases agree with TRBD1. The V gene end was trimmed by 3 bases and the J gene end by 1 base; junction bases not matched to a gene: 2. The CDR3 runs to 13 residues. CDR1 GTSNPN and CDR2 SVGIG come from the germline V gene (reference sequence). The CDR3 region has the DNA TGTGCCTGGAGCCGGGACAGCCAAGAGACCCAGTACTTC. This codes for CAWSRDSQETQYF.

This chain connects TRBV11-2 to TRBJ1-4; 8 bases line up with TRBD1. The V and J ends lost 5 bases and 4 bases, in that order; junction bases with no gene match: 3. Looked up from germline, CDR1 is SGHAT and CDR2 is FQNNGV. The CDR3 consists of 14 residues. CDR3 protein: CASSEGQVNEKLFF. For the CDR3, the DNA is TGTGCCAGCAGCGAGGGACAGGTTAATGAAAAACTGTTTTTT. The full variable domain, completed using reference TRBV11-2 and TRBJ1-4, is EAGVAQSPRYKIIEKRQSVAFWCNPISGHATLYWYQQILGQGPKLLIQFQNNGVVDDSQLPKDRFSAERLKGVDSTLKIQPAKLEDSAVYLCASSEGQVNEKLFFGSGTQLSVL.

V and J are TRBV5-5 and TRBJ2-1; D uncertain. V was pared by 0 bases and J by 1 base, with 8 bases between. CDR3 length equals 15 residues. Germline V lookup: CDR1 SGHKS, CDR2 YYEKEE (reference sequence). The CDR3 DNA follows: TGTGCCAGCAGCTTGGACTCACCTTCCTACAATGAGCAGTTCTTC. Translated, it gives CASSLDSPSYNEQFF.

The chain joins TRBV9 to TRBJ2-7; D perhaps matches TRBD2 (6 bases). The CDR3 sequence is 15 residues long. The V end lost 0 bases, the J end lost 1 base, and 11 bases lay between the germline ends. From germline, CDR1 is SGDLS and CDR2 YYNGEE. CDR3 region: CASSVGDLLSYEQYF. The CDR3, as DNA: TGTGCCAGCAGCGTAGGGGACTTACTTTCCTACGAGCAGTACTTC.

This chain links TRBV5-1 with TRBJ1-1; D is undetermined. This CDR3 has 15 residues. Looked up from germline, CDR1 is SGHRS and CDR2 is YFSETQ. Trimming stripped 0 bases from V and 1 base from J, with 10 bases between. CDR3 loop: CASSLESMQNTEAFF. The CDR3 DNA reads as TGCGCCAGCAGCTTGGAGTCGATGCAGAACACTGAAGCTTTCTTT.

The V and J genes are TRBV7-3 and TRBJ1-2; 8 nucleotides match TRBD1. Unmatched junction bases numbered 12, after V lost 8 bases and J lost 4 bases. CDR1 is SGHTA, CDR2 FQGTGA, per germline. The CDR3 extends over 15 amino acids. CDR3 sequence (DNA): TGTGCCAGCTCTGACAGGGGCTCCATCTCCTATGGCTACACCTTC. This sequence encodes CASSDRGSISYGYTF.

The chain uses TRBV5-1 and TRBJ1-3, with a tentative D call TRBD1 (6 bases). The CDR3 has 16 amino acids. Trimming pared 6 bases from V and 8 bases from J, leaving 24 bases between. Per germline, CDR1 SGHRS and CDR2 YFSETQ. CDR3: CASTYGQLHEGDTIYF. In nucleotides, the CDR3 is TGCGCCAGCACTTATGGTCAGCTTCATGAGGGGGACACCATATATTTT.